This TCR beta chain was obtained from a study of T cell repertoires in cytomegalovirus infection. Study as a whole: HLA-B-restricted CMV epitopes that are well studied, plus recently identified HLA-C-restricted ones, were used by the study. Both a matching HLA type and CMV infection were indicated by public TCR beta signatures.

Study results and limitations: Pooled public TCR beta family frequency picked out CMV carriers with the relevant HLA. Across the ex vivo response, the dominant clonotypes were HLA-C-restricted CMV-specific TCR beta clonotypes.

TCRdb analysed the reads with MiXCR anew, one entry per CDR3 protein. The sample consists of hundreds of thousands of distinct CDR3 sequences, around a third of them appearing once. As regards this clonotype: The antigen is unknown.

The sequences come from cultured PBMCs, collected from culture after CMV antigen stimulation. The clonotype was recovered from a human donor in good health (CMV status not recorded). Some clones in this sample may be carry-over from other donors' samples.

The CDR3, as DNA: TGTGCCAGCAGCTTAGTCCGACTAGGCAACTACGAGCAGTACTTC. Protein: CASSLVRLGNYEQYF. The chain combines TRBV7-2 with TRBJ2-7, with D possibly matching TRBD2 (6 bases). V was pared by 1 base and J by 3 bases, with 13 bases between. Germline loops: CDR1 SGHTA, CDR2 FQGNSA. The CDR3 is 15 residues long. Drawing the rest from reference TRBV7-2 and TRBJ2-7, the complete variable domain is GAGVSQSPSNKVTEKGKDVELRCDPISGHTALYWYRQSLGQGLEFLIYFQGNSAPDKSGLPSDRFSAERTGGSVSTLTIQRTQQEDSAVYLCASSLVRLGNYEQYFGPGTRLTVT.